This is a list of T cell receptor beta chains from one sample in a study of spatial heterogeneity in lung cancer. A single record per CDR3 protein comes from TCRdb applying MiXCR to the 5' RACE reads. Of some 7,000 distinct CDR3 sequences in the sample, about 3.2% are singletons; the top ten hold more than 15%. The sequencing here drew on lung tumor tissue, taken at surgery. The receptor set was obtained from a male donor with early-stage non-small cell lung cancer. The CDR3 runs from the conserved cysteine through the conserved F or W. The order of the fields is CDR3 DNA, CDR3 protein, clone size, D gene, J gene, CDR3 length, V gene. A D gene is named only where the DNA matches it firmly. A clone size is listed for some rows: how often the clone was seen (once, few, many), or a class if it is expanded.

TGTGCCAGCAGTGAAGGTTTAATACGGACCTTAATAAGGGAGACCCAGTACTTC | CASSEGLIRTLIRETQYF | few | NA | TRBJ2-5 | 18 | TRBV6-1
TGTGCCAGCAGCCAAGGAGGGGGGTACACAGATACGCAGTATTTT | CASSQGGGYTDTQYF | NA | NA | TRBJ2-3 | 15 | TRBV6-5
TGTGCCAGCAGCGTAACCCCGGACATTCCCCAGCATTTT | CASSVTPDIPQHF | many | NA | TRBJ1-5 | 13 | TRBV9
TGTGCCAGCAGCCGGCTTCAAGGGTCTGGCTCTGAAGCTTTCTTT | CASSRLQGSGSEAFF | few | NA | TRBJ1-1 | 15 | TRBV14
TGTGCCAGCAGCCCCAGCGGGAGTGCAGATACGCAGTATTTT | CASSPSGSADTQYF | many | TRBD2 | TRBJ2-3 | 14 | TRBV7-9
TGCAGTGCTGGCACTAGCGCCGTCAATGAGCAGTTCTTC | CSAGTSAVNEQFF | many | TRBD2 | TRBJ2-1 | 13 | TRBV20-1
TGCGCCAGCAGCTTGGGTGGGGGCCGGAACACTGAAGCTTTCTTT | CASSLGGGRNTEAFF | medium-sized | NA | TRBJ1-1 | 15 | TRBV5-1
TGCAGCGTTGAACCCGGGACAGGGAGTGATGAAGCTTTCTTT | CSVEPGTGSDEAFF | many | TRBD1 | TRBJ1-1 | 14 | TRBV29-1
TGTGCCAGTAGACCACTAGCGGGGCAAGAGACCCAGTACTTC | CASRPLAGQETQYF | many | TRBD2 | TRBJ2-5 | 14 | TRBV19
TGCAGTGCTAGTTCCCCCCAGGGAATACCTTACGAGCAGTACTTC | CSASSPQGIPYEQYF | many | NA | TRBJ2-7 | 15 | TRBV20-1
TGCAGCGCCGAACTTACGGTGGGCACCATATATTTT | CSAELTVGTIYF | many | NA | TRBJ1-3 | 12 | TRBV29-1
TGTGCCAGCAGCTACAGGGGAGTAGGGGAAAAACTGTTTTTT | CASSYRGVGEKLFF | medium-sized | TRBD1 | TRBJ1-4 | 14 | TRBV6-5
TGTGCCTGGAGACTAGCGGGAGTCCCGGATACGCAGTATTTT | CAWRLAGVPDTQYF | many | TRBD2 | TRBJ2-3 | 14 | TRBV30
TGTGCCAGCAGCCCTTTCGCGGGTTTTGATAGCAATCAGCCCCAGCATTTT | CASSPFAGFDSNQPQHF | medium-sized | NA | TRBJ1-5 | 17 | TRBV28
TGTGCCAGCAGTTCCTCCGGGACTCAGTACGAGCAGTACTTC | CASSSSGTQYEQYF | medium-sized | NA | TRBJ2-7 | 14 | TRBV27
TGTGCCAGTAGTATTCGACTGGCGGGCGAGCAGTACTTC | CASSIRLAGEQYF | many | NA | TRBJ2-7 | 13 | TRBV19
TGTGCCAGCAGTCCTTCGGACAGGCTCACCGGGGAGCTGTTTTTT | CASSPSDRLTGELFF | many | TRBD1 | TRBJ2-2 | 15 | TRBV6-5
TGTGCCAGTAGTATATCCGCCGGACAGACAGTTGGTGGGGCCAACGTCCTGACTTTC | CASSISAGQTVGGANVLTF | medium-sized | NA | TRBJ2-6 | 19 | TRBV19
TGTGCCAGCAGTTTCCGTAGCACAGATACGCAGTATTTT | CASSFRSTDTQYF | medium-sized | NA | TRBJ2-3 | 13 | TRBV28
TGTGCCAGCAGCACCCCCGACGCTGTAAGCGGAGATACGCAGTATTTT | CASSTPDAVSGDTQYF | medium-sized | NA | TRBJ2-3 | 16 | TRBV5-8
TGTGCCAGCAGTACAGGGACAGGGGGAAGGACCGGGGAGCTGTTTTTT | CASSTGTGGRTGELFF | many | TRBD1 | TRBJ2-2 | 16 | TRBV12-3/TRBV12-4
TGTGCCAGCAGACACGGGACAGGTGGGGCCAACGTCCTGACTTTC | CASRHGTGGANVLTF | many | TRBD1 | TRBJ2-6 | 15 | TRBV12-3/TRBV12-4
TGTGCCAGCAGTAGACGGGACAGCTGCGCTGGCTACACCTTC | CASSRRDSCAGYTF | many | TRBD1 | TRBJ1-2 | 14 | TRBV6-5
TGCAGTGCGCCTCGACCGGGACAGGATAACTATGGCTACACCTTC | CSAPRPGQDNYGYTF | many | TRBD1 | TRBJ1-2 | 15 | TRBV20-1
TGTGCCAGCAGTTACTCGACTCATCGGCGGGCGGAGCTGTTTTTT | CASSYSTHRRAELFF | NA | NA | TRBJ2-2 | 15 | TRBV6-5
TGCATTATACAGGGAACTGGAAACACCATATATTTT | CIIQGTGNTIYF | medium-sized | NA | TRBJ1-3 | 12 | TRBV20-1
TGTGCCAGCAGCGGGGGACTAGCGGGGGCCGAAGATACGCAGTATTTT | CASSGGLAGAEDTQYF | many | TRBD2 | TRBJ2-3 | 16 | TRBV4-2
TGTGCCAGCAGCCCGATAGGGGCAGGGTTTAATGAAAAACTGTTTTTT | CASSPIGAGFNEKLFF | few | NA | TRBJ1-4 | 16 | TRBV14
TGCGCCAGCAGCGGACTAGCGGGAAGTAATAATGAGCAGTTCTTC | CASSGLAGSNNEQFF | NA | TRBD2 | TRBJ2-1 | 15 | TRBV4-1
TGTGCCAGTAGTATAGGTTCCAGGGACACCGGGGAGCTGTTTTTT | CASSIGSRDTGELFF | few | NA | TRBJ2-2 | 15 | TRBV19
TGCAGCGTTACCGGCCAGGGGGATGAAAAACTGTTTTTT | CSVTGQGDEKLFF | many | TRBD1 | TRBJ1-4 | 13 | TRBV29-1
TGTGCCAGCAGCTTCGGGGCCCCCTCCTACAATGAGCAGTTCTTC | CASSFGAPSYNEQFF | few | NA | TRBJ2-1 | 15 | TRBV7-9
TGCAGTGCTACCCGGACTAGCGGGCCCTACGAGCAGTACTTC | CSATRTSGPYEQYF | many | TRBD2 | TRBJ2-7 | 14 | TRBV20-1